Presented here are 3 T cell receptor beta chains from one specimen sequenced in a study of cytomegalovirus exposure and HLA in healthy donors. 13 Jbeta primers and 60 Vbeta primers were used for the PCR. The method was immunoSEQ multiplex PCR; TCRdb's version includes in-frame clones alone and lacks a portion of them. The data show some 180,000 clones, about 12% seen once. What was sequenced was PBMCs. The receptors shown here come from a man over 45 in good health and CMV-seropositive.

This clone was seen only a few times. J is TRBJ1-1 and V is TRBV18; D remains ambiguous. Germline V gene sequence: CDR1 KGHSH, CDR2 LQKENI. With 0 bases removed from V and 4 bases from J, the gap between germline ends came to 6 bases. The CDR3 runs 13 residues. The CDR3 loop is CASSPPGSTEAFF. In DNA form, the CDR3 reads TGTGCCAGCTCACCACCGGGCAGCACTGAAGCTTTCTTT.

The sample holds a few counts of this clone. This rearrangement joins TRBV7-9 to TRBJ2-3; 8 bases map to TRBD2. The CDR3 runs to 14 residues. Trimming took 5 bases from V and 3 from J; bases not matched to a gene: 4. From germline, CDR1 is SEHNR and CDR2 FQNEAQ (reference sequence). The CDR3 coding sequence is TGTGCCAGCAGCACCGGGAGGGTTACAGATACGCAGTATTTT. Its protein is CASSTGRVTDTQYF.

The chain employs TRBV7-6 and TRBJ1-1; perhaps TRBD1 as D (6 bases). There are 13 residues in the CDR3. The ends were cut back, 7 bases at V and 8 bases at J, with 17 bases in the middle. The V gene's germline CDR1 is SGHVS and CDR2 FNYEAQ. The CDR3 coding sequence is TGTGCCAGCATCAACCGGGACACCAAAGAAGCTTTCTTT. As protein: CASINRDTKEAFF.